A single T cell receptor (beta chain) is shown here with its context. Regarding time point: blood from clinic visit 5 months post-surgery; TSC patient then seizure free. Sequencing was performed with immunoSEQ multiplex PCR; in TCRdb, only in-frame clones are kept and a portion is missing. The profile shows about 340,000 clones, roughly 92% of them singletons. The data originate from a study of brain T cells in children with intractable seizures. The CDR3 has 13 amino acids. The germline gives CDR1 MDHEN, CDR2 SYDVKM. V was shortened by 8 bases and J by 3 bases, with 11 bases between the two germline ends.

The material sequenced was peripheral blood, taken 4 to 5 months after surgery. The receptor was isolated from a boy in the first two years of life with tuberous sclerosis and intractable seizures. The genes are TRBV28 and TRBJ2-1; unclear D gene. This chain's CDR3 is CASGIALYNEQFF. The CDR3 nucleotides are TGTGCCAGCGGGATAGCCCTCTACAATGAGCAGTTCTTC. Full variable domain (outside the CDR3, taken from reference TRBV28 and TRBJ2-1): DVKVTQSSRYLVKRTGEKVFLECVQDMDHENMFWYRQDPGLGLRLIYFSYDVKMKEKGDIPEGYSVSREKKERFSLILESASTNQTSMYLCASGIALYNEQFFGPGTRLTVL.